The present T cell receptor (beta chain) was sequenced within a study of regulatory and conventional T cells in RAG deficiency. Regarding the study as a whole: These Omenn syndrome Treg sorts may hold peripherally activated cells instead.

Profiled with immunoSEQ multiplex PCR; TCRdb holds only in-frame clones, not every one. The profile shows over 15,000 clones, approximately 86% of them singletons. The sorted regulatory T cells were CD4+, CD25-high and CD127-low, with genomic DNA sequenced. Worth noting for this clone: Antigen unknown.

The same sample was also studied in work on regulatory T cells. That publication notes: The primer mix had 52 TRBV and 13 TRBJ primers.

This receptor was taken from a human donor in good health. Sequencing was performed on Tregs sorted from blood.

The CDR3 is CASSLESGPSYEQYF. The CDR3 bases are TGTGCCAGCAGCTTAGAGAGCGGGCCAAGCTACGAGCAGTACTTC. The J gene is TRBJ2-7, the V gene TRBV7-2, with a tentative D call TRBD2 (6 bases). In germline, CDR1 is SGHTA, CDR2 FQGNSA. The CDR3 length is 15 residues. Between the trimmed V and J ends, which lost 1 base and 3 bases, there was a span of 13 bases. The full variable domain, rest sourced from reference TRBV7-2 and TRBJ2-7, is GAGVSQSPSNKVTEKGKDVELRCDPISGHTALYWYRQSLGQGLEFLIYFQGNSAPDKSGLPSDRFSAERTGGSVSTLTIQRTQQEDSAVYLCASSLESGPSYEQYFGPGTRLTVT.